The source of this TCR beta chain is a study of cytomegalovirus exposure and HLA in healthy donors. Overall study: From some 190 million T cells, an earlier analysis saw approximately 110 million unique TCR beta sequences.

A word on this clone: Its matching antigen is unknown.

Study-level results: Listed as cytomegalovirus-associated were about 160 TCR beta chains. When analyzed later, a missense DCLRE1C variant was found to be linked to TCR beta V- and J-gene trimming.

CDR1 SGDLS and CDR2 YYNGEE come from the germline V gene. The CDR3 totals 16 residues. Trimming left V 4 bases short and J 3 bases short, with 14 bases between. PCR involved 60 Vbeta and 13 Jbeta primers. Authors' data handling: There were about 88 million unique TCR beta chains by a later count, and approximately 11 million of them were shared. Data came from immunoSEQ multiplex PCR; TCRdb stores just in-frame clones and leaves some out. From that table come the V and J calls and clone size; the DNA was used to work out D and trimming. The profile shows about 150,000 clones, roughly 67% of them singletons.

This chain uses TRBV9 with TRBJ1-6; possibly TRBD1 for D (6 bases). The clonotype was recovered from a woman between 18 and 29 years old in good health and CMV-seropositive. Sequenced sample: PBMCs. The CDR3 sequence: CASSSQDSFYNSPLHF. The CDR3 DNA follows: TGTGCCAGCAGCTCACAGGACAGTTTCTATAATTCACCCCTCCACTTT.